This T cell receptor (beta chain) was captured in a study of Ad26.COV2.S vaccination and SARS-CoV-2 variants. Study as a whole: The study gave Ad26.COV2.S intramuscularly, once or twice 56 days apart.

Treatment noted: around 19 received Ad26.COV2.S at low or high dose, single or two shots; several received placebo; per-sample allocation not given. Material that was analyzed had been drawn on day 63 after the first vaccine or placebo injection. Its platform was an Ad26 vector, and its expressed antigen was Wuhan-strain SARS-CoV-2 spike. Trimming pared 5 bases from V and 0 bases from J, leaving 12 bases between. This CDR3 comprises 15 residues. CDR1 is SGHDT, CDR2 YYEEEE, per germline. The protocol was immunoSEQ multiplex PCR, while the TCRdb copy is restricted to in-frame clones and leaves out a portion. The table lists about 350,000 clones, 65% to 90% of them singletons.

The origin of this receptor is a person between 18 and 65 years old who received the Ad26.COV2.S COVID-19 vaccine or a placebo. The source was peripheral blood, collected in a trial of Ad26.COV2.S vaccine versus placebo. The V gene is TRBV5-6, the J gene TRBJ1-5; D is ambiguous. The CDR3 loop reads CASSHRSYSNQPQHF. In nucleotides, the CDR3 is TGTGCCAGCAGTCACAGATCTTATAGCAATCAGCCCCAGCATTTT. The full variable domain, with the rest looked up from reference TRBV5-6 and TRBJ1-5, is DAGVTQSPTHLIKTRGQQVTLRCSPKSGHDTVSWYQQALGQGPQFIFQYYEEEERQRGNFPDRFSGHQFPNYSSELNVNALLLGDSALYLCASSHRSYSNQPQHFGDGTRLSIL.